This TCR beta chain originates from a study of T-cell memory formation after mild COVID-19. The overall study: Across donors, TCR clusters were largely donor specific.

Of note for this clonotype: Its antigen is still unknown.

MiXCR, run by TCRdb on the 5' RACE reads, gives a single entry per CDR3 protein. The profile shows around 200,000 distinct CDR3 sequences, 10% to 13% of them singletons. V was trimmed by 5 bases and J by 1 base, leaving 11 bases between them. The CDR3 extends over 14 amino acids. Study conclusions and caveats: Among contracting clones, CD4+ were mainly CM/EM and CD8+ enriched in EMRA. Pre-infection memory held some responding clones, suggesting pre-existing cross-reactive T cells responded. What remained unconfirmed was the SARS-CoV-2 specificity of second-wave clones peaking on day 37.

The receptor was isolated from a man between 18 and 29 years old who had mild COVID-19 (a few samples of this study predate the infection). Cell type and time point are not known. This rearrangement joins TRBV12-3 or TRBV12-4 to TRBJ1-1; the D gene is possibly TRBD1 (5 bases). Sequences were obtained from PBMCs or a T cell subset sorted from them (not recorded which). CDR3 amino acids: CASSGRQPNTEAFF. The CDR3 DNA reads TGTGCCAGCAGTGGGAGACAGCCGAACACTGAAGCTTTCTTT.